These 27 T cell receptor beta chains originate from one sample sequenced in a study of T cell changes during pregnancy in multiple sclerosis. Data came from immunoSEQ multiplex PCR; TCRdb stores just in-frame clones and leaves some out. The sample contains 36,000 or so clones, 92% of which appear only once. Sequenced sample: PBMCs (not recorded whether the cells were cultured). The source of these receptors is a female donor with multiple sclerosis, enrolled in a pregnancy study.

The sample holds a few counts of this clone. Other DNA variants within this sample encode the same CDR3. The V call is TRBV30, the J call TRBJ2-3; D uncertain. V lost 1 base and J 0 bases, leaving 5 bases between the germline ends. The CDR3 is 13 amino acids. In germline, CDR1 is GTSNPN, CDR2 SVGIG (reference sequence). DNA of the CDR3: TGTGCCTGGAGTGGGGCGAGCACAGATACGCAGTATTTT. It specifies CAWSGASTDTQYF.

This clone was observed a single time. The chain is built from TRBV5-5 and TRBJ2-3; 7 bases align to TRBD2. The CDR3 length is 15 residues. J gave up 1 base and V 2 bases, and 4 bases lay outside the gene matches. CDR1 and CDR2 from the germline V gene are SGHKS and YYEKEE (reference sequence). CDR3 sequence reads: CASSFWGGGTDTQYF. The DNA of the CDR3 is TGTGCCAGCAGCTTCTGGGGAGGGGGCACAGATACGCAGTATTTT.

V usage is TRBV19 and J usage is TRBJ2-7; D possibly uses TRBD1 or TRBD2 (5 bases each). CDR1 and CDR2 (germline): LNHDA, SQIVND (reference sequence). The V end lost 5 bases, the J end lost 3 bases, and 20 bases lay between the germline ends. This CDR3 has 16 amino acids. The chain's CDR3 is CASSDNPGGGIYEQYF. CDR3 in DNA: TGTGCCAGTAGTGATAACCCAGGTGGGGGAATCTACGAGCAGTACTTC.

The chain carries TRBV5-1 and TRBJ2-5; TRBD1 matches at 7 bases. Germline loops: CDR1 SGHRS, CDR2 YFSETQ. The CDR3 is 14 amino acids. The V gene end was trimmed by 4 bases and the J gene end by 3 bases; junction bases not matched to a gene: 6. The CDR3 DNA reads TGCGCCAGCAGCAGATGGACAGGAAAAGAGACCCAGTACTTC. Translated, it gives CASSRWTGKETQYF.

The V and J genes are TRBV19 and TRBJ1-4; unclear D gene. Germline V gene lookup returns CDR1 LNHDA and CDR2 SQIVND (reference sequence). This CDR3 is 15 amino acids long. V was pared by 4 bases and J by 0 bases, with 9 bases between. The CDR3 sequence is CASSRPGATNEKLFF. The CDR3 DNA reads TGTGCCAGTAGTAGGCCAGGAGCAACTAATGAAAAACTGTTTTTT.

The chain links TRBV6-5 to TRBJ1-2; D unresolved. V lost 2 bases, J lost 4 bases, and 11 bases lay in between. The germline CDR1 and CDR2 sequences are MNHEY and SVGAGI. The CDR3 spans 14 residues. The CDR3 DNA is TGTGCCAGCAGTTACGGGGAAAGGAGCTATGGCTACACCTTC. This translates into CASSYGERSYGYTF.

This chain links TRBV28 with TRBJ2-1, with 11 bases aligning to TRBD2. The ends lost 10 bases at V and 9 bases at J; junction bases unmatched: 11. CDR3 length: 14 amino acids. The V gene's germline CDR1 is MDHEN and CDR2 SYDVKM. The CDR3 loop is CATLEASGRTEQFF. As DNA, the CDR3 is TGTGCCACCCTGGAGGCTAGCGGGAGGACTGAGCAGTTCTTC.

The rearrangement joins TRBV7-2 to TRBJ2-4; D is perhaps TRBD2 (5 bases). Germline V gene sequence: CDR1 SGHTA, CDR2 FQGNSA. The CDR3 extends over 15 amino acids. Trimming took 5 bases from V and 0 from J, leaving 11 bases between them. CDR3 sequence (DNA): TGTGCCAGCAGCCCCGACTATCTAGCCAAAAACATTCAGTACTTC. It specifies CASSPDYLAKNIQYF.

The chain carries TRBV19 and TRBJ1-5; D ambiguous. V lost 1 base and J lost 0, with 19 bases in between. The CDR3 totals 19 residues. CDR1 LNHDA and CDR2 SQIVND come from the germline V gene (reference sequence). The CDR3 here is CASSIGWRLTGASNQPQHF. DNA for the CDR3: TGTGCCAGTAGTATAGGTTGGAGATTAACCGGCGCTAGCAATCAGCCCCAGCATTTT.

The chain is built from TRBV28 and TRBJ2-1; the match to TRBD2 covers 10 bases. With V trimmed by 1 base and J by 8 bases, 2 bases remained unmatched. The CDR3 length is 14 residues. Germline CDR1 and CDR2: MDHEN and SYDVKM. The chain's CDR3 is CASSLFLAGDEQFF. CDR3 sequence (DNA): TGTGCCAGCAGTTTATTTCTAGCGGGGGATGAGCAGTTCTTC.

The chain couples TRBV28 to TRBJ2-7; no definite D call. Trimming removed 7 bases at V and 7 bases at J, with 11 bases between. Germline V lookup: CDR1 MDHEN, CDR2 SYDVKM. The CDR3 is made up of 11 amino acids. The CDR3 region is CASNDSEEQYF. In DNA, the CDR3 is TGTGCCAGCAACGACTCGGAAGAGCAGTACTTC.

This chain connects TRBV6-5 to TRBJ1-3; D is possibly TRBD1 (5 bases). Trimming removed 6 bases at V and 0 bases at J, with 9 bases between. The CDR3 loop spans 14 amino acids. In germline, CDR1 is MNHEY, CDR2 SVGAGI. The CDR3, as DNA: TGTGCCAGCAGGGGACGGTTCTCTGGAAACACCATATATTTT. It yields the protein CASRGRFSGNTIYF.

The V gene is TRBV7-2, the J gene TRBJ1-1; D unresolved. This CDR3 contains 14 residues. V was trimmed by 5 bases and J by 5 bases, leaving 15 bases between them. Germline V gene data show CDR1 as SGHTA and CDR2 as FQGNSA. The CDR3 loop reads CASSNRVQGTEAFF. The CDR3 region has the DNA TGTGCCAGCAGCAACCGGGTCCAAGGGACTGAAGCTTTCTTT.

This clone has only a few counts. The chain combines TRBV4-3 with TRBJ2-6; tentatively, D is TRBD1 or TRBD2 (6 bases each). Trimming stripped 0 bases from V and 4 bases from J, with 10 bases between. Germline-derived CDR1 and CDR2 are LGHNA and YSLEER. The CDR3 is made up of 16 amino acids. CDR3 loop: CASSQDSGAGANVLTF. CDR3 coding DNA: TGCGCCAGCAGCCAAGATTCGGGGGCGGGGGCCAACGTCCTGACTTTC.

The V gene is TRBV5-1, the J gene TRBJ2-3, with a possible D match to TRBD2 (5 bases). The CDR3 runs 14 residues. Germline CDR1 SGHRS, CDR2 YFSETQ. V was shortened by 0 bases and J by 4 bases, with 9 bases between the two germline ends. CDR3 nucleotides: TGCGCCAGCAGCTTGGTGGTGGGAGCAGATACGCAGTATTTT. Its protein product is CASSLVVGADTQYF.

V usage is TRBV5-6 and J usage is TRBJ1-1; D is possibly TRBD1 (6 bases). CDR3 length: 14 amino acids. Germline V lookup: CDR1 SGHDT, CDR2 YYEEEE. V was clipped by 0 bases and J by 4 bases, with 10 bases between them. The CDR3 spells CASSLDHRVTEAFF. CDR3 coding DNA: TGTGCCAGCAGCTTGGATCACAGGGTCACTGAAGCTTTCTTT.

The V call is TRBV2, the J call TRBJ2-7; D perhaps matches TRBD1 (6 bases). CDR1 is SNHLY and CDR2 is FYNNEI in the germline V gene. V lost 9 bases and J 3 bases, leaving 15 bases between the germline ends. The CDR3 loop spans 13 amino acids. The CDR3 is CARDRDNGYEQYF. The CDR3 nucleotides are TGTGCCAGAGACCGGGACAATGGCTACGAGCAGTACTTC.

The chain carries TRBV12-5 and TRBJ2-3; 9 bases agree with TRBD1. Per the germline V gene, CDR1 is LGHNT and CDR2 is FRNRAP. CDR3 length: 14 residues. The J segment lost 3 bases and the V segment lost 5 bases, leaving 3 bases of the junction unmatched. This CDR3 is CASGLGQGTDTQYF. DNA of the CDR3: TGTGCTAGTGGTCTAGGACAGGGGACAGATACGCAGTATTTT. Drawing the rest from reference TRBV12-5 and TRBJ2-3, the complete variable domain is DARVTQTPRHKVTEMGQEVTMRCQPILGHNTVFWYRQTMMQGLELLAYFRNRAPLDDSGMPKDRFSAEMPDATLATLKIQPSEPRDSAVYFCASGLGQGTDTQYFGPGTRLTVL.

The chain combines TRBV27 with TRBJ1-2; 8 bases match TRBD1. Germline CDR1 reads MNHEY; CDR2 reads SMNVEV (reference sequence). This CDR3 has 15 amino acids. Losses at the gene ends were 0 bases for V and 7 bases for J; bases not matched to a gene: 7. DNA for the CDR3: TGTGCCAGCAGTTTATCATCAGGGGGCGGGGGTGGCTACACCTTC. Its protein product is CASSLSSGGGGGYTF.

This sequence joins TRBV5-6 and TRBJ1-5; D is undetermined. Germline loops: CDR1 SGHDT, CDR2 YYEEEE. The V end was cut by 3 bases, the J end by 6 bases, with 16 bases between. This CDR3 contains 15 residues. CDR3 sequence: CASSYEGGWGQPQHF. In DNA, the CDR3 is TGTGCCAGCAGCTACGAGGGAGGTTGGGGTCAGCCCCAGCATTTT.

This rearrangement joins TRBV7-9 to TRBJ2-6, with 8 bases fitting TRBD1. The CDR3 runs to 19 residues. Looked up from germline, CDR1 is SEHNR and CDR2 is FQNEAQ (reference sequence). The V and J ends lost 5 bases and 0 bases, in that order; junction bases with no gene match: 12. CDR3 coding DNA: TGTGCCAGCAGCACGAGAAGGGACAGGTATTCCTCTGGGGCCAACGTCCTGACTTTC. Translating it yields CASSTRRDRYSSGANVLTF.

The genes are TRBV21-1 and TRBJ2-7. TRBV21-1 is a pseudogene segment. The CDR3 is 11 residues long. This CDR3 reads CATLPPYEQYF. CDR3 DNA: TGTGCCACCCTGCCCCCCTACGAGCAGTACTTC.

The chain couples TRBV7-7 to TRBJ2-2, with TRBD1 identical over 7 bases. The CDR3 is 16 residues long. From germline, CDR1 is SSHAT and CDR2 FNYEAQ (reference sequence). V was clipped by 3 bases and J by 2 bases; unmatched bases: 6. DNA for the CDR3: TGTGCCAGCAGCTTGGACAGGAGGACAAACACCGGGGAGCTGTTTTTT. Encoded protein: CASSLDRRTNTGELFF.

The rearrangement joins TRBV9 to TRBJ2-7; 8 bases align to TRBD1. V shed 3 bases and J 2 bases; nucleotides not matched to a gene: 7. Germline V lookup: CDR1 SGDLS, CDR2 YYNGEE. The CDR3 runs to 15 residues. The CDR3 DNA sequence: TGTGCCAGCAGCGCCCCCGGGACAGGCACCTACGAGCAGTACTTC. The encoded protein is CASSAPGTGTYEQYF.

The count of this clone is one. This chain joins TRBV18 and TRBJ1-4, with D possibly TRBD1 on 5 matching bases. With 6 bases removed from V and 8 bases from J, the gap between germline ends came to 16 bases. The CDR3 contains 14 residues. The germline V gene encodes CDR1 KGHSH and CDR2 LQKENI. Here the CDR3 reads CASSPWGTGEKLFF. In nucleotides, the CDR3 is TGTGCCAGCTCCCCATGGGGGACGGGGGAAAAACTGTTTTTT.

V is TRBV6-6 and J is TRBJ2-1; D possibly corresponds to TRBD2 (5 bases). Trimming stripped 6 bases from V and 0 bases from J, with 12 bases between. This CDR3 spans 15 amino acids. In germline, CDR1 is MNHNY, CDR2 SVGAGI (reference sequence). The CDR3 reads CASRPGYSSYNEQFF. CDR3 bases: TGTGCCAGCAGGCCGGGGTACAGCTCCTACAATGAGCAGTTCTTC.

The chain employs TRBV5-1 and TRBJ1-2, with no clear D. V was shortened by 3 bases and J by 4 bases, with 13 bases between the two germline ends. This CDR3 is built from 14 residues. CDR1 is SGHRS and CDR2 is YFSETQ in the germline V gene. CDR3 sequence: CASSSNGSPYGYTF. In nucleotides, the CDR3 is TGCGCCAGCAGCTCGAACGGGTCGCCCTATGGCTACACCTTC.